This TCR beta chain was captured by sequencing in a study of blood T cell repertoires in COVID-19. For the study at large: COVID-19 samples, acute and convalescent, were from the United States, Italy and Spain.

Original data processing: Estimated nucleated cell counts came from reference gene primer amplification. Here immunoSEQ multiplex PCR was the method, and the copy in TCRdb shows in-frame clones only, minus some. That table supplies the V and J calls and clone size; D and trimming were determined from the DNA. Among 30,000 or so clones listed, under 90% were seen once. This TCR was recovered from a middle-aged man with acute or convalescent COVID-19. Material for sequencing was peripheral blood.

CDR3 DNA sequence: TGTGCCAGCAGTTTAATCGCAGGGGAAACCTATGGCTACACCTTC. Translation: CASSLIAGETYGYTF. The chain combines TRBV27 with TRBJ1-2, with a possible D match to TRBD1 (6 bases). CDR3 length: 15 amino acids. Germline assignment: CDR1 MNHEY and CDR2 SMNVEV (reference sequence). V lost 2 bases and J lost 4, with 14 bases in between.